Here is one T cell receptor (beta chain) with its context. Its antigen is not identified. The CDR3 covers 15 residues. The trim removed 4 bases at V and 2 bases at J, leaving 6 bases unmatched. Germline V lookup: CDR1 LNHDA, CDR2 SQIVND (reference sequence). The data derive from a study of T cell clones after liver transplantation. Broader study findings: Migration into the graft, not deletion, may explain lost graft donor-reactive T cells.

The protocol was immunoSEQ multiplex PCR, while the TCRdb copy is restricted to in-frame clones and leaves out a portion. The sample shows over 55,000 clones, roughly 70% of them seen only once. This sample comprised CD4+ T cells from blood, obtained at the approximately 15-month timepoint. The clonotype was recovered from a human patient who received a liver transplant. The T cells may come from the graft donor. The chain carries TRBV19 and TRBJ2-5; 8 bases map to TRBD1. The CDR3 here is CASSKTGAGQETQYF. The CDR3 nucleotides read TGTGCCAGTAGTAAGACAGGGGCTGGGCAAGAGACCCAGTACTTC.